The T cell receptor (beta chain) under discussion was sequenced for a study of siplizumab effects on memory and regulatory T cells. Generated by immunoSEQ multiplex PCR, the TCRdb table keeps only in-frame clones and is missing some. The profile shows approximately 60,000 clones, roughly 78% of them singletons. This CDR3 is built from 13 residues. Trimming removed 5 bases from V and 6 bases from J, with 12 bases in between. Germline V lookup: CDR1 SGHTA, CDR2 FQGNSA. Concerning this clone: Its antigen is unknown.

Whole-study results and caveats: The authors did not confirm suppressive function in proliferating Tregs from siplizumab cultures.

Material: memory CD4+ T cells sorted from blood. The TCR was taken from a human donor in good health. The J gene is TRBJ2-3, the V gene TRBV7-2; D uncertain. The DNA of the CDR3 is TGTGCCAGCAGCCGACGGACCTCCGATACGCAGTATTTT. This sequence encodes CASSRRTSDTQYF.